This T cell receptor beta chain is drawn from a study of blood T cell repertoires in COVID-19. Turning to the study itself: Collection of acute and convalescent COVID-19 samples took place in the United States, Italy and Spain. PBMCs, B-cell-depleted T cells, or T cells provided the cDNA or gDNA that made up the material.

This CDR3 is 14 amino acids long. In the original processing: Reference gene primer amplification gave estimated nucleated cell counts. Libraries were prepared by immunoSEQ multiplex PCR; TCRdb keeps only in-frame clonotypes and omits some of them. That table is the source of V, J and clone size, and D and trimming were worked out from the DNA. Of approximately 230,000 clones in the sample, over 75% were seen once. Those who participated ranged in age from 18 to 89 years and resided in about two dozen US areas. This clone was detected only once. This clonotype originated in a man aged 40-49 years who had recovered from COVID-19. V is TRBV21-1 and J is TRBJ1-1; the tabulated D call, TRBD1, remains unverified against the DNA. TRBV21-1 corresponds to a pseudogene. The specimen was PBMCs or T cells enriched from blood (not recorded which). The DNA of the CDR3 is TGTGCCCCAGGGACAGGGGTATCTGGCACTGAAGCTTTCTTT. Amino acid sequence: CAPGTGVSGTEAFF.